This T cell receptor (beta chain) was sequenced in a study of cytomegalovirus exposure and HLA in healthy donors. Points on this clone: Its antigen is not known.

The CDR3 runs to 14 residues. CDR1 and CDR2 (germline): LNHDA, SQIVND (reference sequence). With 5 bases clipped from V and 2 bases from J, the junction kept 4 bases outside the gene matches. The PCR ran on 60 Vbeta and 13 Jbeta primers. Using immunoSEQ multiplex PCR, the repertoire was profiled, and TCRdb retains in-frame clones only, with some absent. Of 85,000 to 90,000 clones in the sample, under 85% were seen once. Study conclusions and caveats: Reported results showed that the classifier diagnosed cytomegalovirus status with high specificity and sensitivity. Reportedly, a later analysis found an Asian-associated ancestry cluster had fewer N-insertions than the approximately 600-donor mean. Among TCR beta chains, those listed as cytomegalovirus-associated numbered over 150.

Regarding donors, all were healthy bone marrow donors. The receptor was derived from a man aged 25-45 years in good health and CMV-seronegative. The sequencing sample was made of PBMCs. This chain joins TRBV19 and TRBJ2-7, with 9 bases identical to TRBD1. The CDR3 spells CASSVWTGAYEQYF. Here the CDR3 DNA reads TGTGCCAGTAGTGTGTGGACAGGGGCCTACGAGCAGTACTTC.